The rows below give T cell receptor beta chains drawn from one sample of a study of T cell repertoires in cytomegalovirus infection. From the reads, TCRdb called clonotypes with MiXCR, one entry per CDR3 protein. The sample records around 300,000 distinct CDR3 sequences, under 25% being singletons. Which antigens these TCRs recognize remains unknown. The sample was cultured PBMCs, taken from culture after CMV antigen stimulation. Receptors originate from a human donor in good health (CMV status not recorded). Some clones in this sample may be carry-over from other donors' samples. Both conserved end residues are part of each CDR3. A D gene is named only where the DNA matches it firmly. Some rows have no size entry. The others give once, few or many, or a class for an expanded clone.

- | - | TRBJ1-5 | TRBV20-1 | CSAQPTGLLNQPQHF | TGCAGTGCTCAGCCTACAGGGCTCCTGAATCAGCCCCAGCATTTT
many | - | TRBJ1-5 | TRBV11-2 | CASSRDPGGNQPQHF | TGTGCCAGCAGTCGGGACCCGGGCGGCAATCAGCCCCAGCATTTT
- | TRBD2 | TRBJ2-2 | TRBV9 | CASSVTSGDTGELFF | TGTGCCAGCAGCGTGACTAGCGGGGACACCGGGGAGCTGTTTTTT
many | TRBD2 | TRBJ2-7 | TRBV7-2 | CASSIDLAGGGDEQYF | TGTGCCAGCAGCATCGATCTAGCGGGAGGGGGAGACGAGCAGTACTTC
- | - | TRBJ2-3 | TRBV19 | CASSIALGLQSDTQYF | TGTGCCAGTAGTATCGCCTTGGGCCTCCAATCGGATACGCAGTATTTT
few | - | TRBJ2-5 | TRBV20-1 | CSALQQLGQETQYF | TGCAGTGCCCTACAACAGCTCGGCCAAGAGACCCAGTACTTC
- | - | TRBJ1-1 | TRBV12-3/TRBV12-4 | CASSLGGQEAFF | TGTGCCAGCAGTTTAGGTGGACAAGAAGCTTTCTTT
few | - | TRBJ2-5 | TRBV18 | CASVDRQEETQYF | TGTGCCAGCGTGGATCGACAGGAAGAGACCCAGTACTTC
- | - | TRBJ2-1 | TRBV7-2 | CASSFGLAQEQFF | TGTGCCAGCAGCTTCGGTCTAGCACAGGAGCAGTTCTTC
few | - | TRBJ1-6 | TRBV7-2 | CASSPGSTVDSPLHF | TGTGCCAGCAGCCCGGGATCGACCGTCGATTCACCCCTCCACTTT
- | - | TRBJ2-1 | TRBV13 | CASSSLAGTGRANEQFF | TGTGCCAGCAGCTCCTTAGCGGGGACAGGGAGGGCGAATGAGCAGTTCTTC